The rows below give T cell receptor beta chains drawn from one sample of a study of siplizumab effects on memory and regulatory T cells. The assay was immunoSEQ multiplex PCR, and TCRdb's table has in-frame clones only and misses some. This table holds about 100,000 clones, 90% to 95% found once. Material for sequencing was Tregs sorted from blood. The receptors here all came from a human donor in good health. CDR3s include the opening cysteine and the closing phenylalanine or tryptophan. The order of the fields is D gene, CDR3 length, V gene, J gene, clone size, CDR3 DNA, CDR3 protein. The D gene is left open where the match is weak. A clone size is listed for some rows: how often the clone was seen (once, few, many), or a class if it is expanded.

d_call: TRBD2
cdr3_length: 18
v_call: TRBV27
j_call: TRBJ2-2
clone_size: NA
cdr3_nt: TGTGCCAGCAGTTTTAGCGGGACTAGCGGGAGAAGGAGCGGGGAGCTGTTTTTT
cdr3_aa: CASSFSGTSGRRSGELFF

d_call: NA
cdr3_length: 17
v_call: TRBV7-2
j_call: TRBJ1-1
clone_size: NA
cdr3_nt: TGTGCCAGCAGCTGGGGGGACTACAGGGTCCTCTCGACTGAAGCTTTCTTT
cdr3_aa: CASSWGDYRVLSTEAFF

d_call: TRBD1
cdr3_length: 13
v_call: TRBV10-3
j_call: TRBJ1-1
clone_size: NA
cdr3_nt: TGTGCCATTAGCGAAACAGGGGATAAAGAAGCTTTCTTT
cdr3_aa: CAISETGDKEAFF

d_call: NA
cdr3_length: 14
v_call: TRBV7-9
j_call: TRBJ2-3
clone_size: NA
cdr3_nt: TGTGCCAGCAGCCCCTCCCACCGCACAGATACGCAGTATTTT
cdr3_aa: CASSPSHRTDTQYF

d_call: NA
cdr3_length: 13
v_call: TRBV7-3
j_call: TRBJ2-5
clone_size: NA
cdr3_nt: TGTGCCAGCAGCCCCGACAGCCAAGAGACCCAGTACTTC
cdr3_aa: CASSPDSQETQYF

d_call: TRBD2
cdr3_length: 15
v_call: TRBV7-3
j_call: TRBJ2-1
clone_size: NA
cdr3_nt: TGTGCCAGCAGCCGGACTAGCTCTCCCTACAATGAGCAGTTCTTC
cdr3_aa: CASSRTSSPYNEQFF

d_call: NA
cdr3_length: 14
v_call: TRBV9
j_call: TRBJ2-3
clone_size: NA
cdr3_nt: TGTGCCAGCAGCGTGGGCGGGTTTCGGGATACGCAGTATTTT
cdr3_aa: CASSVGGFRDTQYF

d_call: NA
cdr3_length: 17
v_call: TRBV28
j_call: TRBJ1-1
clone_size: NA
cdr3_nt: TGTGCCAGCAGTTTATCCATGGGGGGAGCGATGAACACTGAAGCTTTCTTT
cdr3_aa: CASSLSMGGAMNTEAFF

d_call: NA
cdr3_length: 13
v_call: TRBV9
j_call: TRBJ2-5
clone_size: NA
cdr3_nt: TGTGCCAGCAGCGTCAGGGGCCAAGAGACCCAGTACTTC
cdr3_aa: CASSVRGQETQYF

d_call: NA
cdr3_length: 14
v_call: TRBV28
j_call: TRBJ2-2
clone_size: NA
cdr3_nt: TGTGCCAGCAGTTTAATGCGGTCCACTGGGGAGCTGTTTTTT
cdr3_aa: CASSLMRSTGELFF

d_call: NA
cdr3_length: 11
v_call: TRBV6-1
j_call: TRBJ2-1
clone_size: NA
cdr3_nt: TGTGCCAGCAGCTATCTGAATGAGCAGTTCTTC
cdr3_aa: CASSYLNEQFF

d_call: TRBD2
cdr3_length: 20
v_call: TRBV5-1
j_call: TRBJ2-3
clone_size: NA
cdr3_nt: TGCGCCAGCAGCTTGGCCACGGGACTAGCGGGCCCCTCTCACACAGATACGCAGTATTTT
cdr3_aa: CASSLATGLAGPSHTDTQYF

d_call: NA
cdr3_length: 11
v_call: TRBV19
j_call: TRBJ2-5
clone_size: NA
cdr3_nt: TGTGCCAGTAGTACTCAAGAGACCCAGTACTTC
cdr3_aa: CASSTQETQYF

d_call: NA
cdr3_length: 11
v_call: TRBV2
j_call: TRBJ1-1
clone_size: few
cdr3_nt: TGTGCCAGCAGTGTCGCCACTGAAGCTTTCTTT
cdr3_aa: CASSVATEAFF

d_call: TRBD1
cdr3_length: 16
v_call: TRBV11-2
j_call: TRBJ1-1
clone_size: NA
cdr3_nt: TGTGCCAGCAGACCAAACAGGGGTCGGGCGGGAACTGAAGCTTTCTTT
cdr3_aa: CASRPNRGRAGTEAFF

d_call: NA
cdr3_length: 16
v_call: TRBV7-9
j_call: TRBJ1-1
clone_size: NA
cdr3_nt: TGTGCCAGCAGCTCTCTCGGGCTTCATCGATGGACTGAAGCTTTCTTT
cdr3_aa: CASSSLGLHRWTEAFF

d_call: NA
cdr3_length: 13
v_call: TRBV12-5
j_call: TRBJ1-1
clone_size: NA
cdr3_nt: TGTGCTAGTGGTTTAGGCACGGACACTGAAGCTTTCTTT
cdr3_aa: CASGLGTDTEAFF

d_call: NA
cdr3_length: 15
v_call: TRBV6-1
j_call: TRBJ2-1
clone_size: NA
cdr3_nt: TGTGCCAGCAGTGCGAGCGGGCTTTCTTACAATGAGCAGTTCTTC
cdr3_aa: CASSASGLSYNEQFF

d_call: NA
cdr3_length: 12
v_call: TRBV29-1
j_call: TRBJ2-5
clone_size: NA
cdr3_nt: TGCAGCGTTGACACGGTTCAAGAGACCCAGTACTTC
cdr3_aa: CSVDTVQETQYF

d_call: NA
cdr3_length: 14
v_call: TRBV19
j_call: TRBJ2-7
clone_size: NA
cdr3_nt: TGTGCCAGTAGTATTGTCACTAGGTCATCCGAGCAGTACTTC
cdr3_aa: CASSIVTRSSEQYF

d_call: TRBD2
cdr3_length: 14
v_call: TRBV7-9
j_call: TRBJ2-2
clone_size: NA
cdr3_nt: TGTGCCACCGAGCGGGAATTTAACACCGGGGAGCTGTTTTTT
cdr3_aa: CATEREFNTGELFF